These T cell receptor beta chains were read from a single sample in a study of blood T cell repertoires in COVID-19. Clones were read by immunoSEQ multiplex PCR, and TCRdb kept only the in-frame ones, dropping some. The repertoire holds about 100,000 clones, more than 80% seen once, with more than 4% in the top ten. The sequenced sample was peripheral blood. The receptor source for this set is a man of 80 years or more with COVID-19, enrolled during active disease. Each CDR3 is given without its conserved first and last residue.

V gene	J gene	CDR3 protein
TRBV6-5	TRBJ1-2	ASSPSVNGYGYT
TRBV12-3/TRBV12-4	TRBJ2-1	ASTVTVNNEQF
TRBV29-1	TRBJ1-1	SVEAYTEAF
TRBV11-2	TRBJ2-3	ASSLEGPPTDTQY
TRBV9	TRBJ2-1	ASGREVSRNEQF
TRBV3-1/TRBV3-2	TRBJ1-4	ASSQEREKLF
TRBV27	TRBJ1-6	ASSFRPPPGQGFNSPLH
TRBV3-1/TRBV3-2	TRBJ2-5	ASSLWTSGGVGETQY
TRBV4-1	TRBJ1-4	ASSQGKPTGFLWATNEKLF
TRBV14	TRBJ2-1	ASSLHLRGGYNEQF
TRBV7-2	TRBJ2-5	ASSLSGGDETQY
TRBV6-1	TRBJ1-6	ASSELGGFNSPLH
TRBV4-1	TRBJ2-3	ASSQEPLAGTSTDTQY
TRBV19	TRBJ2-2	ASSKTSGRGLAGELF
TRBV9	TRBJ2-1	ASSALQSSYNEQF
TRBV11-2	TRBJ1-2	ASSLGDYGYT
TRBV19	TRBJ1-1	ASSMTANTEAF
TRBV28	TRBJ2-1	ASGGYDEQF
TRBV30	TRBJ2-7	AWNRGQTYEQY
TRBV28	TRBJ1-3	ASDQNRGSSGNTIY
TRBV25-1	TRBJ2-5	ASCLAGRETQY
TRBV10-3	TRBJ2-3	AISEGAGTDTQY
TRBV27	TRBJ1-1	ASSRNGQGARGAF
TRBV19	TRBJ1-1	ASSIGQGTEAF
TRBV6-5	TRBJ1-3	ASRDSSGNTIY
TRBV6-5	TRBJ2-7	ASQGQGFYEQY
TRBV5-1	TRBJ1-4	ASTGQGAGEKLF
TRBV27	TRBJ1-5	ASSRGDGTLGYSNQPQH
TRBV10-3	TRBJ2-2	AINQQVNTGELF
TRBV6-8	TRBJ2-3	ASSYGTSGGARDTQY
TRBV24-1	TRBJ1-4	ATSATQGGTGVEKLF
TRBV5-4	TRBJ2-3	ASSSGRPSTDTQY
TRBV4-3	TRBJ1-2	ASSPGKWDYGYT
TRBV9	TRBJ2-2	ASSVGGGGTTGELF
TRBV6-5	TRBJ2-7	ASSPTGGEQY
TRBV7-2	TRBJ1-1	ASSLGQNTEAF
TRBV5-4	TRBJ2-3	ASSLDTSGRSTDTQY
TRBV5-1	TRBJ1-4	ASSPVVGQINEKLF
TRBV30	TRBJ1-1	AWSVQSNTEAF
TRBV30	TRBJ2-3	AWSCKGARTDTQY
TRBV27	TRBJ1-5	ASRGEWGNQPQH
TRBV30	TRBJ2-3	AWRLAGGGTQY
TRBV6-5	TRBJ2-2	ASAKGWGTTGELF
TRBV7-9	TRBJ2-7	ASSLSYGTGSYEQY
TRBV7-2	TRBJ1-6	ASSLSQGSASPLH
TRBV7-9	TRBJ2-1	ASRTSGSDEQF
TRBV3-1/TRBV3-2	TRBJ1-5	ASSQDSGGNQPQH
TRBV27	TRBJ2-7	ASSQNRFPYEQY
TRBV30	TRBJ2-7	AWSVLGEQY
TRBV11-2	TRBJ1-2	ASSLEGVYGYT
TRBV28	TRBJ2-2	ASSFSRTGTGELF
TRBV15	TRBJ2-1	ATSRVSGVAYNEQF
TRBV6-1	TRBJ2-7	ASSEQVTY
TRBV10-3	TRBJ2-7	AISGNRGDYEQY
TRBV30	TRBJ2-3	AWSQAGFGTQY
TRBV2	TRBJ1-4	ASSAGTGAEKLF
TRBV19	TRBJ2-7	ASSLSQGVLYEQY
TRBV7-9	TRBJ2-2	ASSLAVGTTGELF
TRBV2	TRBJ2-2	ASTFERAPTGELF
TRBV19	TRBJ2-4	ASIQGGIQY